Below, 23 T cell receptor beta chains from the same sample are listed, as sequenced in a study of blood T cell repertoires in COVID-19. TCRdb's copy holds only in-frame clones and misses some; the assay was immunoSEQ multiplex PCR. The data hold 25,000 to 35,000 clones, with 65% to 90% observed a single time. What was sequenced was peripheral blood. The receptors originated from a man in his sixties with active COVID-19.

V is TRBV6-6 and J is TRBJ2-6; D uncertain. The CDR3 spans 12 residues. V lost 10 bases to trimming and J lost 0 bases, with 4 bases between them. The V gene's germline CDR1 is MNHNY and CDR2 SVGAGI (reference sequence). The CDR3 region is CATHSGANVLTF. CDR3 coding DNA: TGTGCCACCCACTCTGGGGCCAACGTCCTGACTTTC.

The rearrangement joins TRBV7-3 to TRBJ2-1, with TRBD2 matching 9 bases. The germline gives CDR1 SGHTA, CDR2 FQGTGA. J gave up 13 bases and V 2 bases, and 3 bases lay outside the gene matches. This CDR3 has 12 residues. The DNA of the CDR3 is TGTGCCAGCAGCTTAGAAGGGACTAGCCAGTTCTTC. This sequence encodes CASSLEGTSQFF.

The chain combines TRBV9 with TRBJ1-2; D call uncertain. This CDR3 has 14 amino acids. Germline-derived CDR1 and CDR2 are SGDLS and YYNGEE. Trimming removed 4 bases from V and 8 bases from J, with 18 bases in between. CDR3 in amino acids: CASSPNVGLRGYTF. In DNA, the CDR3 is TGTGCCAGCAGCCCGAACGTCGGCCTGAGGGGCTACACCTTC. Supplemented by reference TRBV9 and TRBJ1-2, the full variable domain reads DSGVTQTPKHLITATGQRVTLRCSPRSGDLSVYWYQQSLDQGLQFLIQYYNGEERAKGNILERFSAQQFPDLHSELNLSSLELGDSALYFCASSPNVGLRGYTFGSGTRLTVV.

J is TRBJ2-1 and V is TRBV6-5; a possible D gene is TRBD2 (6 bases). The CDR3 runs 14 residues. V lost 5 bases to trimming and J lost 6 bases, with 14 bases between them. The V gene's germline CDR1 is MNHEY and CDR2 SVGAGI. CDR3 residues: CASSLGGPTNEQFF. In nucleotides, the CDR3 is TGTGCCAGCAGTCTCGGGGGACCCACCAATGAGCAGTTCTTC.

This chain links TRBV5-1 with TRBJ2-3; 7 bases align to TRBD1. This CDR3 region has 17 residues. The germline gives CDR1 SGHRS, CDR2 YFSETQ. V lost 3 bases and J lost 0; bases outside the gene matches: 10. The CDR3 sequence: CASSYRGDVGSTDTQYF. DNA of the CDR3: TGCGCCAGCAGCTACAGGGGCGACGTAGGAAGCACAGATACGCAGTATTTT. The variable domain in full, completed from reference TRBV5-1 and TRBJ2-3, reads KAGVTQTPRYLIKTRGQQVTLSCSPISGHRSVSWYQQTPGQGLQFLFEYFSETQRNKGNFPGRFSGRQFSNSRSEMNVSTLELGDSALYLCASSYRGDVGSTDTQYFGPGTRLTVL.

The CDR3 spells CASKRTSGEQFF. The CDR3 coding sequence is TGTGCCAGCAAGCGGACTAGCGGTGAGCAGTTCTTC. This chain uses TRBV27 with TRBJ2-1; TRBD2 matches 10 bases. The J segment lost 9 bases and the V segment lost 7 bases, leaving 3 bases of the junction unmatched. CDR1 is MNHEY and CDR2 is SMNVEV in the germline V gene (reference sequence). The CDR3 has 12 residues.

The chain combines TRBV5-1 with TRBJ1-2; 8 bases line up with TRBD1. V was clipped by 5 bases and J by 7 bases; unmatched bases: 7. The CDR3 runs 13 residues. CDR1 is SGHRS, CDR2 YFSETQ, per germline. CDR3 DNA: TGCGCCAGCAGACCTACAGGGGGACCTGGCTACACCTTC. Its translation is CASRPTGGPGYTF.

The chain couples TRBV4-2 to TRBJ2-1; 10 nucleotides match TRBD2. This CDR3 comprises 16 residues. Trimming cost V 3 bases and J 7 bases; bases outside gene matches: 9. Germline assignment: CDR1 LGHNA and CDR2 YNFKEQ. The DNA of the CDR3 is TGTGCCAGCAGCCATATCCTAGCGGGAGAAAGGAATGAGCAGTTCTTC. Residues: CASSHILAGERNEQFF.

This rearrangement joins TRBV9 to TRBJ2-2; 8 bases are shared with TRBD1. Germline assignment: CDR1 SGDLS and CDR2 YYNGEE. The CDR3 is 15 amino acids. V shed 4 bases and J 4 bases; nucleotides not matched to a gene: 6. CDR3 nucleotides: TGTGCCAGCAGCCCAAGGACAGGGAGCACCGGGGAGCTGTTTTTT. This translates into CASSPRTGSTGELFF.

The chain is built from TRBV29-1 and TRBJ2-2, with 9 bases fitting TRBD2. The CDR3 runs 16 residues. Germline CDR1 reads SQVTM; CDR2 reads ANQGSEA. V lost 5 bases, J lost 4 bases, and 11 bases stayed unmatched. For the CDR3, the DNA is TGCAGCGTTACGAAACTGGTAGCGGGAGTCACCGGGGAGCTGTTTTTT. It translates to CSVTKLVAGVTGELFF.

Here the CDR3 DNA reads TGTGCCACACAACAGGGGCTGAACACCGGGGAGCTGTTTTTT. Its protein is CATQQGLNTGELFF. J is TRBJ2-2 and V is TRBV6-5, with 7 bases identical to TRBD1. Germline V gene sequence: CDR1 MNHEY, CDR2 SVGAGI. Losses at the gene ends were 10 bases for V and 1 base for J; bases not matched to a gene: 6. This CDR3 comprises 14 residues.

The chain recombines TRBV6-6 with TRBJ2-7; the match to TRBD1 covers 9 bases. After removal of 2 bases from V and 3 bases from J, the junction contained 8 bases not matched to a gene. This CDR3 is 16 amino acids long. The V gene's germline CDR1 is MNHNY and CDR2 SVGAGI (reference sequence). The CDR3 protein is CASSYEGDRGIYEQYF. The CDR3 coding sequence is TGTGCCAGCAGTTACGAGGGTGACAGGGGGATCTACGAGCAGTACTTC.

The CDR3 region has the DNA TGCGCCAGCAGTGGGACAGGGCACAATACGCAGTATTTT. Translating it yields CASSGTGHNTQYF. The J gene is TRBJ2-3, the V gene TRBV10-2, with TRBD1 matching 8 bases. With 4 bases clipped from V and 7 bases from J, the junction kept 4 bases outside the gene matches. CDR1 is WSHSY, CDR2 SAAADI, per germline. This CDR3 is built from 13 residues.

The rearrangement uses TRBV18 and TRBJ1-5; 8 nucleotides align to TRBD1. The CDR3 has 13 amino acids. Germline V CDR1 and CDR2: KGHSH, LQKENI. J lost 5 bases, V lost 6 bases, and 3 bases had no gene match. CDR3 in amino acids: CASSSTGDQPQHF. DNA for the CDR3: TGTGCCAGCTCGTCGACAGGGGATCAGCCCCAGCATTTT.

CDR3 protein: CASRYERIHFYNEQFF. The CDR3 DNA sequence: TGCGCCAGCAGATACGAGCGGATTCACTTCTACAATGAGCAGTTCTTC. The rearrangement links TRBV5-1 to TRBJ2-1, with a weak D call TRBD2 (5 bases). CDR1 is SGHRS and CDR2 is YFSETQ in the germline V gene. The CDR3 loop spans 16 amino acids. Trimming removed 5 bases from V and 3 bases from J, with 18 bases in between. The whole variable domain, filled in from reference TRBV5-1 and TRBJ2-1, reads KAGVTQTPRYLIKTRGQQVTLSCSPISGHRSVSWYQQTPGQGLQFLFEYFSETQRNKGNFPGRFSGRQFSNSRSEMNVSTLELGDSALYLCASRYERIHFYNEQFFGPGTRLTVL.

This clone was seen once. This CDR3 is CASSFPDRELYGYTF. CDR3 coding DNA: TGTGCCAGCAGTTTCCCGGACAGGGAACTCTACGGCTACACCTTC. The rearrangement uses TRBV28 and TRBJ1-2; 8 bases are shared with TRBD1. The CDR3 is made up of 15 amino acids. Trimming removed 3 bases from V and 8 bases from J; junction bases left unmatched: 11. Germline V lookup: CDR1 MDHEN, CDR2 SYDVKM.

This clone was picked up a small number of times. The V gene is TRBV18, the J gene TRBJ1-4, with 7 positions matching TRBD1. This CDR3 is 14 amino acids long. Losses at the gene ends were 4 bases for V and 2 bases for J; bases not matched to a gene: 1. CDR1 and CDR2 from the germline V gene are KGHSH and LQKENI. The CDR3 DNA is TGTGCCAGCTCACAGACAGGGACTAATGAAAAACTGTTTTTT. Translation: CASSQTGTNEKLFF.

The chain is built from TRBV19 and TRBJ1-3, with TRBD1 identical over 8 bases. V lost 9 bases to trimming and J lost 2 bases; unmatched junction nucleotides: 3. The CDR3 has 13 amino acids. CDR1 is LNHDA and CDR2 is SQIVND in the germline V gene (reference sequence). The CDR3: CASEDRAGNTIYF. CDR3 DNA sequence: TGTGCCAGCGAGGACAGGGCTGGAAACACCATATATTTT. Looking up the rest from reference TRBV19 and TRBJ1-3 gives the full variable domain: DGGITQSPKYLFRKEGQNVTLSCEQNLNHDAMYWYRQDPGQGLRLIYYSQIVNDFQKGDIAEGYSVSREKKESFPLTVTSAQKNPTAFYLCASEDRAGNTIYFGEGSWLTVV.

This clone was seen only once. The chain uses TRBV10-2 and TRBJ2-3, with D uncertain. There are 11 residues in the CDR3. Germline loops: CDR1 WSHSY, CDR2 SAAADI. Trimming took off 10 bases at V and 6 bases at J, with 11 bases between the two ends. CDR3 sequence reads: CATSFVDTQYF. CDR3 coding DNA: TGCGCCACCTCGTTCGTGGATACGCAGTATTTT.

This clone was observed a few times. The chain has TRBV7-3 and TRBJ1-1; D not resolved. The ends were cut back, 5 bases at V and 0 bases at J, with 7 bases in the middle. Germline CDR1 and CDR2: SGHTA and FQGTGA. The CDR3 runs to 13 residues. For the CDR3, the DNA is TGTGCCAGCAGCCAACAGCTGAACACTGAAGCTTTCTTT. Encoded protein: CASSQQLNTEAFF. The entire variable domain, with the rest obtained from reference TRBV7-3 and TRBJ1-1, is as follows: GAGVSQTPSNKVTEKGKYVELRCDPISGHTALYWYRQSLGQGPEFLIYFQGTGAADDSGLPNDRFFAVRPEGSVSTLKIQRTERGDSAVYLCASSQQLNTEAFFGQGTRLTVV.

The V gene is TRBV3-1 (or the pseudogene TRBV3-2), the J gene TRBJ1-3; no clear D. In germline, CDR1 is LGHDT, CDR2 YNNKEL (reference sequence). This CDR3 has 12 amino acids. V gave up 7 bases and J gave up 4 bases, with 8 bases separating them. CDR3 loop: CASTSRGNTIYF. CDR3 in DNA: TGTGCCAGCACCTCTAGGGGAAACACCATATATTTT.

This chain connects TRBV18 to TRBJ2-7; 10 nucleotides align to TRBD2. Germline trimming cut 3 bases from V and 2 bases from J; bases unmatched to any gene: 4. Germline V lookup: CDR1 KGHSH, CDR2 LQKENI. There are 15 residues in the CDR3. DNA for the CDR3: TGTGCCAGCTCACCCCGGCTAGCGGGGGCCTACGAGCAGTACTTC. Amino acid sequence: CASSPRLAGAYEQYF.

The rearrangement uses TRBV12-3 or TRBV12-4 and TRBJ2-7; TRBD2 agrees at 12 bases. The CDR3 length is 13 residues. The junction had 2 bases not matched to a gene; V was cut back by 5 bases and J by 6 bases. CDR3 loop: CASSRLAGAEQYF. The DNA of the CDR3 is TGTGCCAGCAGTAGACTAGCGGGAGCCGAGCAGTACTTC.